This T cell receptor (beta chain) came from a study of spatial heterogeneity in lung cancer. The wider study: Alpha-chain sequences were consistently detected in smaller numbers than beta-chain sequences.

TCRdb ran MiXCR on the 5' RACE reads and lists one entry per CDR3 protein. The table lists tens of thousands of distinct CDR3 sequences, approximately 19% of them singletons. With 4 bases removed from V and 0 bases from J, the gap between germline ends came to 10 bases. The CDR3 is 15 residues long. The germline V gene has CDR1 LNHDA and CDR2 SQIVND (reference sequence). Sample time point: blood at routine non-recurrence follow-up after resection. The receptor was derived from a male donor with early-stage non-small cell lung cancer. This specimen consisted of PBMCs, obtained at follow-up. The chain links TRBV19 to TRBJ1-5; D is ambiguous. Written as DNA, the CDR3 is TGTGCCAGTAGTAGCTATGACGGTAGCAATCAGCCCCAGCATTTT. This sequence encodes CASSSYDGSNQPQHF.